These 27 T cell receptor beta chains share one sample of origin, sequenced in a study of blood T cell repertoires in COVID-19 (dated by TCRdb to the early 2020s). Receptors were amplified or captured by the immunoSEQ multiplex PCR assay. TCRdb's version of the immuneACCESS table is confined to in-frame rearrangements and falls short of the full clone set. An unresolved V gene accounts for under half of the shortfall where checked; the remainder is of unknown origin. The sample profile shows some 300,000 clones; 89% of them were found once. The ten largest clones represent less than 2% of the sample. The source material was peripheral blood. The receptor source for this set is a woman in her 30s with COVID-19, enrolled during active disease.

The chain combines TRBV4-3 with TRBJ1-2, with 12 bases that match TRBD1. Losses at the gene ends were 1 base for V and 4 bases for J; bases not matched to a gene: 10. This CDR3 is 18 amino acids long. Germline CDR1 reads LGHNA; CDR2 reads YSLEER. The CDR3 DNA is TGCGCCAGCAGCCAAGGTCAGGGACAGGGGGCCCTGCTCTATGGCTACACCTTC. Residues: CASSQGQGQGALLYGYTF.

A single count supports this clone. V usage is TRBV4-1 and J usage is TRBJ2-3, with 7 bases aligning to TRBD1. Germline values: CDR1 MGHRA, CDR2 YSYEKL. CDR3 length equals 17 residues. V was clipped by 4 bases and J by 4 bases; unmatched bases: 14. The CDR3 sequence: CASSPETTGIYADTQYF. The CDR3 DNA reads TGCGCCAGCAGCCCCGAGACGACAGGGATCTACGCAGATACGCAGTATTTT.

V gene TRBV2 combines with J gene TRBJ2-5; 16 bases are a match to TRBD2. The CDR3 is made up of 15 amino acids. Per germline, CDR1 SNHLY and CDR2 FYNNEI. V gave up 6 bases and J gave up 5 bases; unmatched junction bases: 3. The CDR3, as DNA: TGTGCCAGCAGGGGACTAGCGGGGGGGATTGAGACCCAGTACTTC. Protein sequence: CASRGLAGGIETQYF.

This clone was observed at least ten times. The gene calls are TRBV6-1 and TRBJ1-4; a weak D match, TRBD1 (5 bases). The germline gives CDR1 MNHNS, CDR2 SASEGT. Trimming removed 0 bases at V and 8 bases at J, with 13 bases between. The CDR3 totals 15 residues. The CDR3, as DNA: TGTGCCAGCAGTGAAGCGGCAGGGTCAGAAGAAAAACTGTTTTTT. Amino acids: CASSEAAGSEEKLFF.

The chain uses TRBV5-1 and TRBJ1-1; D might be TRBD1 (6 bases). With 0 bases removed from V and 10 bases from J, the gap between germline ends came to 13 bases. Germline V lookup: CDR1 SGHRS, CDR2 YFSETQ. The CDR3 is 13 amino acids. CDR3 residues: CASSLGTQGRAFF. The CDR3, as DNA: TGCGCCAGCAGCTTGGGTACGCAGGGGCGAGCTTTCTTT. Filled out from reference TRBV5-1 and TRBJ1-1, the complete variable domain reads KAGVTQTPRYLIKTRGQQVTLSCSPISGHRSVSWYQQTPGQGLQFLFEYFSETQRNKGNFPGRFSGRQFSNSRSEMNVSTLELGDSALYLCASSLGTQGRAFFGQGTRLTVV.

The V gene is TRBV3-1 (or the pseudogene TRBV3-2), the J gene TRBJ1-1, with 7 bases that match TRBD1. Germline V gene lookup returns CDR1 LGHDT and CDR2 YNNKEL (reference sequence). V gave up 6 bases and J gave up 2 bases; unmatched junction bases: 6. This CDR3 is 14 amino acids long. CDR3 protein: CASRRGQPNTEAFF. The CDR3 nucleotides read TGTGCCAGCAGACGGGGACAGCCAAACACTGAAGCTTTCTTT.

The chain joins TRBV10-3 to TRBJ2-1; 11 bases match TRBD2. Germline-derived CDR1 and CDR2 are ENHRY and SYGVKD. Trimming removed 9 bases from V and 4 bases from J; junction bases left unmatched: 8. The length of the CDR3 is 15 residues. The CDR3 is CAIAMGLAEYNEQFF. Written as DNA, the CDR3 is TGTGCCATTGCCATGGGACTAGCGGAATACAATGAGCAGTTCTTC.

The CDR3 loop is CASSFQGSPVELFF. CDR3 coding DNA: TGTGCCAGCAGCTTTCAGGGGTCACCTGTGGAACTGTTTTTT. V usage is TRBV11-3 and J usage is TRBJ1-4, with TRBD1 as a possible D gene (6 bases). CDR3 size: 14 residues. Germline V gene lookup returns CDR1 SGHNT and CDR2 YENEEA. V was cut by 3 bases and J by 12 bases, with 17 bases left in between.

CDR3 amino acids: CATIRDRGEKLFF. The CDR3 DNA reads as TGTGCCACCATACGCGACAGGGGCGAAAAACTGTTTTTT. This chain joins TRBV5-8 and TRBJ1-4; TRBD1 matches at 8 bases. Germline lookup yields CDR1 SGHTS and CDR2 YDEGEE. Losses at the gene ends were 9 bases for V and 8 bases for J; bases not matched to a gene: 9. CDR3 length equals 13 residues. Using reference TRBV5-8 and TRBJ1-4 for the parts outside the CDR3, the full variable domain is EAGVTQSPTHLIKTRGQQATLRCSPISGHTSVYWYQQALGLGLQFLLWYDEGEERNRGNFPPRFSGRQFPNYSSELNVNALELEDSALYLCATIRDRGEKLFFGSGTQLSVL.

This sequence joins TRBV7-9 and TRBJ2-5, with 7 positions matching TRBD1. The CDR3 extends over 15 amino acids. Unmatched junction bases numbered 7, after V lost 4 bases and J lost 2 bases. Germline V CDR1 and CDR2: SEHNR, FQNEAQ (reference sequence). The chain's CDR3 is CASSSGQTNQETQYF. The CDR3, as DNA: TGTGCCAGCAGCTCGGGACAGACGAATCAAGAGACCCAGTACTTC.

The rearrangement joins TRBV28 to TRBJ1-1; D ambiguous. Trimming removed 3 bases from V and 0 bases from J, with 5 bases in between. This CDR3 spans 13 amino acids. Per germline, CDR1 MDHEN and CDR2 SYDVKM. The CDR3 region has the DNA TGTGCCAGCAGTTTTCAGATGAACACTGAAGCTTTCTTT. Translation gives CASSFQMNTEAFF.

V is TRBV19 and J is TRBJ2-7; D may be TRBD1 (6 bases). The CDR3 consists of 16 residues. Trimming removed 5 bases at V and 5 bases at J, with 22 bases between. Germline CDR1 LNHDA, CDR2 SQIVND (reference sequence). The CDR3 coding sequence is TGTGCCAGTAGTCCCGCCACAGGGAAGAATGGACACGAGCAGTACTTC. Translating gives CASSPATGKNGHEQYF.

Regarding this clone: Other DNA variants within this sample encode the same CDR3. This chain links TRBV5-1 with TRBJ1-6; the D gene is possibly TRBD1 (6 bases). Germline values: CDR1 SGHRS, CDR2 YFSETQ. Trimming took 0 bases from V and 7 from J, leaving 11 bases between them. CDR3 length: 15 amino acids. DNA for the CDR3: TGCGCCAGCAGCTTGGTACAGGGTAACAATTCACCCCTCCACTTT. Translating it yields CASSLVQGNNSPLHF.

The chain couples TRBV19 to TRBJ2-2; D is uncertain. This CDR3 is built from 15 residues. CDR1 and CDR2 from the germline V gene are LNHDA and SQIVND (reference sequence). V was shortened by 8 bases and J by 1 base, with 14 bases between the two germline ends. CDR3: CASARVHLNTGELFF. The CDR3 coding sequence is TGTGCCAGTGCGCGTGTCCACCTGAACACCGGGGAGCTGTTTTTT.

The chain combines TRBV29-1 with TRBJ1-2, with D perhaps matching TRBD1 (5 bases). Germline V CDR1 and CDR2: SQVTM, ANQGSEA. The CDR3 is 13 residues long. V lost 8 bases, J lost 4 bases, and 17 bases lay in between. The CDR3 DNA reads as TGCAGCTCGTGGGAGGGGAGTAGCTATGGCTACACCTTC. Translated: CSSWEGSSYGYTF.

This chain joins TRBV11-2 and TRBJ2-3; TRBD1 might be the D (6 bases). Germline-derived CDR1 and CDR2 are SGHAT and FQNNGV. Between the trimmed V and J ends, which lost 10 bases and 2 bases, there was a span of 19 bases. CDR3 length: 15 residues. The CDR3 region has the DNA TGTGCCACCACCTTCCAGGGGCACTCCACAGATACGCAGTATTTT. It is translated as CATTFQGHSTDTQYF.

This rearrangement joins TRBV3-1 (or the pseudogene TRBV3-2) to TRBJ2-2; 8 bases fit TRBD1. The CDR3 has 17 amino acids. With V trimmed by 4 bases and J by 4 bases, 11 bases remained unmatched. The germline V gene has CDR1 LGHDT and CDR2 YNNKEL (reference sequence). The CDR3 loop is CASSPTDRAAATGELFF. CDR3 nucleotide sequence: TGTGCCAGCAGCCCTACGGACAGGGCCGCGGCCACCGGGGAGCTGTTTTTT.

The table lists this clone with a few counts. The chain carries TRBV19 and TRBJ1-6; D is perhaps TRBD1 (6 bases). V gave up 5 bases and J gave up 7 bases, with 15 bases separating them. The CDR3 spans 15 residues. Germline values: CDR1 LNHDA, CDR2 SQIVND (reference sequence). The CDR3 loop reads CASSALGAENSPLHF. DNA of the CDR3: TGTGCCAGTAGTGCCCTGGGGGCAGAGAATTCACCCCTCCACTTT. Drawing the rest from reference TRBV19 and TRBJ1-6, the complete variable domain is DGGITQSPKYLFRKEGQNVTLSCEQNLNHDAMYWYRQDPGQGLRLIYYSQIVNDFQKGDIAEGYSVSREKKESFPLTVTSAQKNPTAFYLCASSALGAENSPLHFGNGTRLTVT.

The gene calls are TRBV11-2 and TRBJ2-7, with TRBD1 matching 9 bases. Trimming cost V 3 bases and J 2 bases; bases outside gene matches: 8. The CDR3 runs to 16 residues. The V gene's germline CDR1 is SGHAT and CDR2 FQNNGV. The CDR3 bases are TGTGCCAGCAGCTTCCCGGGACAGGGTTCGCCCTACGAGCAGTACTTC. It translates to CASSFPGQGSPYEQYF.

V is TRBV19 and J is TRBJ1-5; no clear D gene. Germline loops: CDR1 LNHDA, CDR2 SQIVND (reference sequence). CDR3 length: 13 amino acids. Trimming cost V 4 bases and J 3 bases, with 7 bases left between them. CDR3 sequence: CASSTHNNQPQHF. The CDR3 bases are TGTGCCAGTAGTACCCACAACAATCAGCCCCAGCATTTT.

The chain joins TRBV5-1 to TRBJ2-5, with 15 bases matching TRBD2. The ends lost 9 bases at V and 4 bases at J; junction bases unmatched: 13. Germline-derived CDR1 and CDR2 are SGHRS and YFSETQ. This CDR3 region has 17 residues. CDR3 in DNA: TGCGCCACCAAGAGGACTAGCGGGGGGGCAAGGGGAGAGACCCAGTACTTC. This translates into CATKRTSGGARGETQYF.

V is TRBV2 and J is TRBJ1-1, with 7 bases that match TRBD1. This CDR3 has 15 residues. The V gene's germline CDR1 is SNHLY and CDR2 FYNNEI. The V and J ends lost 2 bases and 2 bases, in that order; junction bases with no gene match: 5. The CDR3 protein is CASSEWGQKNTEAFF. CDR3 coding DNA: TGTGCCAGCAGTGAATGGGGACAGAAAAACACTGAAGCTTTCTTT. The entire variable domain, with the rest obtained from reference TRBV2 and TRBJ1-1, is as follows: EPEVTQTPSHQVTQMGQEVILRCVPISNHLYFYWYRQILGQKVEFLVSFYNNEISEKSEIFDDQFSVERPDGSNFTLKIRSTKLEDSAMYFCASSEWGQKNTEAFFGQGTRLTVV.

The chain employs TRBV2 and TRBJ1-5; 12 bases agree with TRBD1. The CDR3 has 15 amino acids. The germline V gene encodes CDR1 SNHLY and CDR2 FYNNEI. J was trimmed by 7 bases and V by 5 bases; bases with no gene match: 6. The CDR3 coding sequence is TGTGCCAGCAGTCCCGGGACAGGGGGCCAACAGCCCCAGCATTTT. As protein: CASSPGTGGQQPQHF.

This sequence joins TRBV18 and TRBJ2-4; TRBD1 matches 7 bases. The CDR3 is made up of 14 amino acids. Trimming removed 8 bases from V and 7 bases from J; junction bases left unmatched: 11. Germline V CDR1 and CDR2: KGHSH, LQKENI. The CDR3 loop is CASAPTGTWNIQYF. CDR3 sequence (DNA): TGTGCCAGCGCCCCGACAGGGACATGGAACATTCAGTACTTC.

The chain couples TRBV7-2 to TRBJ2-7; weak D call: TRBD2 (5 bases). This CDR3 comprises 11 residues. The germline V gene encodes CDR1 SGHTA and CDR2 FQGNSA. Trimming took 6 bases from V and 2 from J, leaving 5 bases between them. The CDR3 here is CASSSAYEQYF. The CDR3 DNA follows: TGTGCCAGCAGTAGCGCCTACGAGCAGTACTTC.

This clone appeared once. The genes are TRBV7-8 and TRBJ1-3, with no clear D. Germline assignment: CDR1 SGHVS and CDR2 FQNEAQ. Trimming pared 5 bases from V and 10 bases from J, leaving 18 bases between. CDR3 length equals 14 residues. CDR3 in amino acids: CASSTDSAAGTIYF. The CDR3 DNA sequence: TGTGCCAGCAGCACAGACTCAGCCGCGGGGACCATATATTTT.

The chain has TRBV2 and TRBJ2-7, with D possibly being TRBD2 (5 bases). The CDR3 extends over 13 amino acids. With 4 bases removed from V and 2 bases from J, the gap between germline ends came to 9 bases. Germline V lookup: CDR1 SNHLY, CDR2 FYNNEI. The CDR3: CASSARVAYEQYF. CDR3 in DNA: TGTGCCAGCAGTGCGAGGGTGGCCTACGAGCAGTACTTC.